The clone carrying this T cell receptor (beta chain) came up once. V was shortened by 2 bases and J by 4 bases, with 12 bases between the two germline ends. The germline CDR1 and CDR2 sequences are SGHNT and YENEEA. The CDR3 is 14 amino acids. The data were obtained in a study of cytomegalovirus exposure and HLA in healthy donors. The PCR was carried out with 60 Vbeta primers and 13 Jbeta primers. Sequencing used immunoSEQ multiplex PCR; TCRdb keeps in-frame clones, though not all of them. The sample lists about 140,000 clones; roughly 88% were seen once. The sample consisted of PBMCs. This TCR was recovered from a woman between 40 and 55 years old in good health and CMV-seronegative. The gene calls are TRBV11-3 and TRBJ2-7; D may be TRBD1 (5 bases). The CDR3 reads CASSLSGNVYEQYF. CDR3 coding DNA: TGTGCCAGCAGCTTATCAGGGAATGTTTACGAGCAGTACTTC.